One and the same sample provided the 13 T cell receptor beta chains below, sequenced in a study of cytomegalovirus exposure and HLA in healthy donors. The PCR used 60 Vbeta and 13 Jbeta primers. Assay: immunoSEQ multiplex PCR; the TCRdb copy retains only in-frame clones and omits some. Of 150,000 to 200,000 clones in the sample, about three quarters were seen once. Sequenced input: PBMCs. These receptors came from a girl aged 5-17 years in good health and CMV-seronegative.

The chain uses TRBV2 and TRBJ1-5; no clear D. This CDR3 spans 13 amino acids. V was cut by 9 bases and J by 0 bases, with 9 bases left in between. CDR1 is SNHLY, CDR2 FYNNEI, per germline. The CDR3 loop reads CASLPDSNQPQHF. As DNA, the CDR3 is TGTGCCAGTCTGCCAGATAGCAATCAGCCCCAGCATTTT.

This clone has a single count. The CDR3 spells CASSLNSPGLNTGELFF. Here the CDR3 DNA reads TGTGCCAGCAGCTTAAATTCTCCAGGGTTGAACACCGGGGAGCTGTTTTTT. The V gene is TRBV7-9, the J gene TRBJ2-2; perhaps TRBD1 as D (5 bases). The CDR3 has 17 amino acids. Trimming cost V 2 bases and J 1 base, with 14 bases left between them. CDR1 is SEHNR, CDR2 FQNEAQ, per germline (reference sequence).

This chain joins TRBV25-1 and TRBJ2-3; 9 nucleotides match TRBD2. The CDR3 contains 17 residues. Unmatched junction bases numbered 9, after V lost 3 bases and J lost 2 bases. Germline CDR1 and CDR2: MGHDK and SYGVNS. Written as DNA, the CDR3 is TGTGCCAGCAGTGAGGCGACTAGCGGATTTTTCACAGATACGCAGTATTTT. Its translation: CASSEATSGFFTDTQYF. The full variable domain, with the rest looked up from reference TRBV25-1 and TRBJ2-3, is EADIYQTPRYLVIGTGKKITLECSQTMGHDKMYWYQQDPGMELHLIHYSYGVNSTEKGDLSSESTVSRIRTEHFPLTLESARPSHTSQYLCASSEATSGFFTDTQYFGPGTRLTVL.

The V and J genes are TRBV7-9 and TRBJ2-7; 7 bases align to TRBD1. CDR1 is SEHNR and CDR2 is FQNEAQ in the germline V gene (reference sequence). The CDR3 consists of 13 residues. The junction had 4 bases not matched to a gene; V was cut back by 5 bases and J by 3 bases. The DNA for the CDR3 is TGTGCCAGCAGCGCCTGGGACAGCTACGAGCAGTACTTC. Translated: CASSAWDSYEQYF.

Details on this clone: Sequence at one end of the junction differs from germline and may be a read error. CDR3: CAGRALGSGYGYTF. CDR3 nucleotides: TGTGCCGGCAGGGCCTTAGGGAGCGGCTATGGCTACACCTTC. The chain employs TRBV6-5 and TRBJ1-2; maybe TRBD1 (5 bases). The CDR3 runs 14 residues. Germline V lookup: CDR1 MNHEY, CDR2 SVGAGI.

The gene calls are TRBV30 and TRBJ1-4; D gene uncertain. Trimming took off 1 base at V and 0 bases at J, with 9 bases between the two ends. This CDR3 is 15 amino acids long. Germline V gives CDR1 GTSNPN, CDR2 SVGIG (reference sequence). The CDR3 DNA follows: TGTGCCTGGAGTGGAGTATCTGCAACTAATGAAAAACTGTTTTTT. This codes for CAWSGVSATNEKLFF.

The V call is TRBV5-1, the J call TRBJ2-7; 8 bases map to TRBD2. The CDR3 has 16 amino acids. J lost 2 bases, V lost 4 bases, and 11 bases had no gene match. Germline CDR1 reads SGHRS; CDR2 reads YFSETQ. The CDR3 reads CASSPGAGGITYEQYF. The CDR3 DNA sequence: TGCGCCAGCAGCCCGGGGGCGGGGGGAATCACCTACGAGCAGTACTTC.

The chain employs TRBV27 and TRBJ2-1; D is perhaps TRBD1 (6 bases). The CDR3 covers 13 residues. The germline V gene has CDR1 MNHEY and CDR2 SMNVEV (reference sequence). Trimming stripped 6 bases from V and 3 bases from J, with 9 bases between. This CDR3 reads CASSQGYYNEQFF. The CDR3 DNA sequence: TGTGCCAGCAGCCAGGGGTACTACAATGAGCAGTTCTTC.

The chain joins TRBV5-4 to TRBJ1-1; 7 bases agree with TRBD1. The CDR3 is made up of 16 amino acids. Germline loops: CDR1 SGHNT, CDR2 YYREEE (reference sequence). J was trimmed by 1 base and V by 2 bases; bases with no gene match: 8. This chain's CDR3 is CASSLSPGTANTEAFF. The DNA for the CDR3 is TGTGCCAGCAGCTTATCCCCCGGGACAGCGAACACTGAAGCTTTCTTT.

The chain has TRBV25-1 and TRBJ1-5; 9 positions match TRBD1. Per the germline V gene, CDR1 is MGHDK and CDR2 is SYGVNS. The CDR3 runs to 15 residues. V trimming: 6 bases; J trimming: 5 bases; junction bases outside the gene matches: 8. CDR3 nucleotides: TGTGCCAGCAGCCCCCCCGGGACAGGGTATCAGCCCCAGCATTTT. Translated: CASSPPGTGYQPQHF.

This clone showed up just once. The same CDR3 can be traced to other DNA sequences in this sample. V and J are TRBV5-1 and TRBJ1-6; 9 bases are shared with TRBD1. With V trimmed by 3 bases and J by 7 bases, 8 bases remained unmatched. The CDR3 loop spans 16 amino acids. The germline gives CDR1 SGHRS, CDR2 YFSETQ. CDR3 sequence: CASSSTTGTGNSPLHF. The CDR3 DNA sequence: TGCGCCAGCAGCTCCACAACCGGGACAGGGAATTCACCCCTCCACTTT.

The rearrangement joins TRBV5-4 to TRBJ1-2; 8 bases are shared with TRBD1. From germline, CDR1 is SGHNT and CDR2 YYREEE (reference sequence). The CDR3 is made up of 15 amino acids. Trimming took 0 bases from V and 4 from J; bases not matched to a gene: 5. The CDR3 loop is CASSLEQGGPYGYTF. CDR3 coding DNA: TGTGCCAGCAGCTTGGAACAGGGGGGCCCCTATGGCTACACCTTC.

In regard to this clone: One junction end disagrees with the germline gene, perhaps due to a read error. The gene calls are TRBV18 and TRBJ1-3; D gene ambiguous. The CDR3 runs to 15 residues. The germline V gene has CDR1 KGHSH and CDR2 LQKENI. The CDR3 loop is CASSPPGNSGNTIYF. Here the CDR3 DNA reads TGCGCCAGCTCACCACCCGGTAACTCTGGAAACACCATATATTTT.